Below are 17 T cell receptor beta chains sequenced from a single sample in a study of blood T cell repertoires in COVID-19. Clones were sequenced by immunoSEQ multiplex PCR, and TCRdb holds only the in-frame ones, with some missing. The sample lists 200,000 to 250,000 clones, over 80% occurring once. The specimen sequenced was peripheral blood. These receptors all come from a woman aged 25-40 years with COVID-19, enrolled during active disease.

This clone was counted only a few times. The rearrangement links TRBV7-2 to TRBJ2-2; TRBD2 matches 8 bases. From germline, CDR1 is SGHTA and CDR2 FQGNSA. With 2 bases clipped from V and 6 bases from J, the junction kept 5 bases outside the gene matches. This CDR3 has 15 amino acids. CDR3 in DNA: TGTGCCAGCAGCTTAAGGGGTAGCGGGGCCGGGGAGCTGTTTTTT. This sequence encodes CASSLRGSGAGELFF.

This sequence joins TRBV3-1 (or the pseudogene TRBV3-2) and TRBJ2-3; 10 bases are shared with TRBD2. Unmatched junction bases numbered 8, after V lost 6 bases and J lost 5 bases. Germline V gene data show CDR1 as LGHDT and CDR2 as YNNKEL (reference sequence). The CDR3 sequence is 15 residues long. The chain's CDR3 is CASSYLAGVLDTQYF. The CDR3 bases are TGTGCCAGCAGTTACCTAGCGGGAGTCTTAGATACGCAGTATTTT.

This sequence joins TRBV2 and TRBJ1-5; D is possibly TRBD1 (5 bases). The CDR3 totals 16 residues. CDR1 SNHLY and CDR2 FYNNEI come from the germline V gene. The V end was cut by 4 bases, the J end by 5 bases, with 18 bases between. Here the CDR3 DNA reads TGTGCCAGCAGTGTGGCAGGGCGAGGAGAGTATCAGCCCCAGCATTTT. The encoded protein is CASSVAGRGEYQPQHF.

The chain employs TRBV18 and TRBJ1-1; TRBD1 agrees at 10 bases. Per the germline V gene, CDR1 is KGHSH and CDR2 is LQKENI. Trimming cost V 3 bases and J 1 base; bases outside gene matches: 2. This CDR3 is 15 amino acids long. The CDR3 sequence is CASSPGQGGNTEAFF. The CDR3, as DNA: TGTGCCAGCTCACCCGGACAGGGGGGGAACACTGAAGCTTTCTTT. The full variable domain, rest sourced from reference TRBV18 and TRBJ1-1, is NAGVMQNPRHLVRRRGQEARLRCSPMKGHSHVYWYRQLPEEGLKFMVYLQKENIIDESGMPKERFSAEFPKEGPSILRIQQVVRGDSAAYFCASSPGQGGNTEAFFGQGTRLTVV.

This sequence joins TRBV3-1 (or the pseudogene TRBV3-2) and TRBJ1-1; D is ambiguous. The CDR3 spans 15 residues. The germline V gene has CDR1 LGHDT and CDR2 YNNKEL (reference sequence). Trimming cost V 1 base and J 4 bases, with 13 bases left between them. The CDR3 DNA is TGTGCCAGCAGCCAAGGAAGAGGGTTAGGCACTGAAGCTTTCTTT. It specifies CASSQGRGLGTEAFF.

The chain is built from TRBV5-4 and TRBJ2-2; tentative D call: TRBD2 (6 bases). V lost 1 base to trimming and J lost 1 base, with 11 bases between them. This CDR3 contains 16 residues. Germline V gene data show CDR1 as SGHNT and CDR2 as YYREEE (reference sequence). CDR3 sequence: CASSLPEGRNTGELFF. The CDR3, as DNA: TGTGCCAGCAGCTTGCCGGAGGGAAGGAACACCGGGGAGCTGTTTTTT.

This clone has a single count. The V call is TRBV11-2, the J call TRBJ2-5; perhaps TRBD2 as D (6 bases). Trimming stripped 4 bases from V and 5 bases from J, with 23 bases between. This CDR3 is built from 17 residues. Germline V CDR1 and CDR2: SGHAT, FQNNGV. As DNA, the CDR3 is TGTGCCAGCAGCTCTAGGCACCGGGACTTTGTTGGGGAGACCCAGTACTTC. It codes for CASSSRHRDFVGETQYF.

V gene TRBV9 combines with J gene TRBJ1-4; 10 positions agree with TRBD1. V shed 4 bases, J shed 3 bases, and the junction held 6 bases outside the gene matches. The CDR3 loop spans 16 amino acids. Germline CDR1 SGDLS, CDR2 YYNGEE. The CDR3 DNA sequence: TGTGCCAGCAGCAAGACAGGGGGCACCGCTAATGAAAAACTGTTTTTT. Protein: CASSKTGGTANEKLFF.

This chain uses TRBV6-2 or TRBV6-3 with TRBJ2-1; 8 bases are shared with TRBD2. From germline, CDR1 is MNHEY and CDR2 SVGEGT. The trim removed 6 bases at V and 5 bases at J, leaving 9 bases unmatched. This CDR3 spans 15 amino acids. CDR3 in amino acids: CASSHPSGLDNEQFF. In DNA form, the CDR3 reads TGTGCCAGCAGCCACCCTAGCGGGCTCGACAATGAGCAGTTCTTC.

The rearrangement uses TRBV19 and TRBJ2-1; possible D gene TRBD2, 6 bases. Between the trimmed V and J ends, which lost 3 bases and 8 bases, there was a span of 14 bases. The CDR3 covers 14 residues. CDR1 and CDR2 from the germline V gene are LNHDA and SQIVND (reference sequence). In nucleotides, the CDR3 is TGTGCCAGTAGTATCTACGGAGGGACCTATGAGCAGTTCTTC. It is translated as CASSIYGGTYEQFF.

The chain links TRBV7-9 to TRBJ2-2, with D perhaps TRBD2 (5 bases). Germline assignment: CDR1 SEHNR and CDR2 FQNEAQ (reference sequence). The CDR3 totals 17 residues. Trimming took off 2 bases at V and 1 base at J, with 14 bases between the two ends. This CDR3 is CASSLNSRAVNTGELFF. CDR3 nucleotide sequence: TGTGCCAGCAGCTTAAATTCACGAGCGGTGAACACCGGGGAGCTGTTTTTT.

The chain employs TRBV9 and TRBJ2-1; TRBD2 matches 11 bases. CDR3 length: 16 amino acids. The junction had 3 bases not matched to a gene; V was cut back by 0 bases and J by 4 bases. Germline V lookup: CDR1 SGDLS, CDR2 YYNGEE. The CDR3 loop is CASSVAASGRYNEQFF. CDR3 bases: TGTGCCAGCAGCGTAGCAGCTAGCGGGAGGTACAATGAGCAGTTCTTC.

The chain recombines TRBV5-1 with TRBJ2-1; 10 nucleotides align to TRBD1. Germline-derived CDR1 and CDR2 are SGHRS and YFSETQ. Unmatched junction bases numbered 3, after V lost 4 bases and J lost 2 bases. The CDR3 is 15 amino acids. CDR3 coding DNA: TGCGCCAGCAGCCGTGGACAGGGGGCCTACAATGAGCAGTTCTTC. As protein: CASSRGQGAYNEQFF.

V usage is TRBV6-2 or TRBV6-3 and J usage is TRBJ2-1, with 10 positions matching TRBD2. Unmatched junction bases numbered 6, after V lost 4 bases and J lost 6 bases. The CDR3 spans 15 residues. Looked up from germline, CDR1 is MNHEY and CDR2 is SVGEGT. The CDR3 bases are TGTGCCAGCAGTTTCCTAGCGGGAGCAACCAATGAGCAGTTCTTC. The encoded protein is CASSFLAGATNEQFF.

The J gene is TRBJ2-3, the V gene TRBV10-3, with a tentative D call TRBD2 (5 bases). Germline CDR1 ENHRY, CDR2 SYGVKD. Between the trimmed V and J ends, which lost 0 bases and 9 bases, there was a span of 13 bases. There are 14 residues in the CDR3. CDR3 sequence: CAISESALGSTQYF. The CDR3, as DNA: TGTGCCATCAGTGAGTCGGCACTAGGATCGACGCAGTATTTT.

This CDR3 is CASSLEGGLTEAFF. CDR3 DNA sequence: TGCGCCAGCAGCCTAGAAGGGGGATTGACTGAAGCTTTCTTT. The rearrangement uses TRBV4-1 and TRBJ1-1; the D gene is possibly TRBD1 (6 bases). This CDR3 has 14 residues. Trimming took off 4 bases at V and 5 bases at J, with 14 bases between the two ends. Germline V gene data show CDR1 as MGHRA and CDR2 as YSYEKL.

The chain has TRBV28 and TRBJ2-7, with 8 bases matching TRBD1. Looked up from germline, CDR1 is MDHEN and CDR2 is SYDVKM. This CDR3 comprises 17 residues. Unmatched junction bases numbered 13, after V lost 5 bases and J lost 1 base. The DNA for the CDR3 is TGTGCCAGCAGTCCCTTACGGGCGGACAGGGTATCCTACGAGCAGTACTTC. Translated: CASSPLRADRVSYEQYF.